This T cell receptor beta chain was recorded in a study of human T cells and chemical hapten exposure. The overall study: Once 0.01% DPC had been applied to the upper back by patch test, readings were taken at 6 days.

Time point reported: pre-sensitization, week 0. Treatment given: therapeutic diphenylcyclopropenone sensitization with weekly scalp DPC. TCRdb recomputed calls from the RACE reads with MiXCR, one row per CDR3 protein. This table holds roughly 260,000 distinct CDR3 sequences, about 9% found once. The CDR3 runs to 14 residues. In germline, CDR1 is SQVTM, CDR2 ANQGSEA. Trimming removed 4 bases from V and 2 bases from J, with 14 bases in between. This clonotype was observed a few times. What it binds is unknown. General observations from the study: Significantly greater numbers of large CDR3 similarity clusters came from expanded TCRs than from controls. Every donor had alopecia, and their immune response may therefore differ from healthy people's.

Sequencing was performed on whole blood, taken in connection with sensitization to the hapten diphenylcyclopropenone (DPC). The chain carries TRBV29-1 and TRBJ2-5; D ambiguous. This receptor was identified in a woman in her thirties or forties with alopecia areata. Some clones in this sample may be carry-over from other donors' samples. CDR3 nucleotide sequence: TGCAGCGTTGGGCTCGGCAGCCTGCAAGAGACCCAGTACTTC. This encodes CSVGLGSLQETQYF.